This section outlines one T cell receptor beta chain sequence together with its context. The antigen is undetermined. This sample stems from a study of T cell responses to AZD1222 COVID-19 vaccine. In the study overall: Pooled in the analysis were second doses at about 4 or about 12 weeks.

Notes on the study in general: Repertoire samples came only from after the peak T cell response. Nearly half of spike-specific TCRs reportedly target variant regions that are unmutated in the B.1.351 and B.1.1.7 variants. Spike-specific TCR breadth and depth both grew after two AZD1222 doses.

V gave up 0 bases and J gave up 0 bases, with 13 bases separating them. The CDR3 is made up of 16 amino acids. Germline values: CDR1 SGHNT, CDR2 YYREEE (reference sequence). Here immunoSEQ multiplex PCR was the method, and the copy in TCRdb shows in-frame clones only, minus some. The sample carries 150,000 to 200,000 clones, around 92% recorded once. J is TRBJ2-7 and V is TRBV5-4, with no clear D. The source is an adult in good health. The material sequenced was peripheral blood, taken on day 0 of AZD1222 vaccination. This CDR3 is CASSLERTASSYEQYF. The CDR3, as DNA: TGTGCCAGCAGCTTGGAAAGGACCGCCAGCTCCTACGAGCAGTACTTC. The variable domain in full, completed from reference TRBV5-4 and TRBJ2-7, reads ETGVTQSPTHLIKTRGQQVTLRCSSQSGHNTVSWYQQALGQGPQFIFQYYREEENGRGNFPPRFSGLQFPNYSSELNVNALELDDSALYLCASSLERTASSYEQYFGPGTRLTVT.